One and the same sample provided the 8 T cell receptor beta chains below, sequenced in a study of T cell repertoires in cytomegalovirus infection. For these TCRs, the target antigens are not known. TCRdb called the reads again in MiXCR, with one record for every CDR3 protein. Among roughly 90,000 distinct CDR3 sequences listed, roughly a quarter were seen once. The sample here was CD8+ T cells from cultured PBMCs, taken from culture after CMV antigen stimulation. Receptors were obtained from a human donor in good health (CMV status not recorded). Some clones in this sample may be carry-over from other donors' samples.

The chain employs TRBV5-1 and TRBJ2-5; no definite D call. Trimming cost V 4 bases and J 2 bases, with 12 bases left between them. Germline V gene sequence: CDR1 SGHRS, CDR2 YFSETQ. The CDR3 has 14 amino acids. The CDR3 spells CASSPRKNQETQYF. The CDR3 region has the DNA TGCGCCAGCAGCCCACGGAAAAATCAAGAGACCCAGTACTTC.

Ten or more counts support this clonotype. This chain connects TRBV4-1 to TRBJ2-1; D call uncertain. The V gene's germline CDR1 is MGHRA and CDR2 YSYEKL. Between the trimmed V and J ends, which lost 1 base and 8 bases, there was a span of 6 bases. The CDR3 totals 12 residues. The CDR3 is CASSQGVHEQFF. The CDR3 DNA sequence: TGCGCCAGCAGCCAAGGCGTTCATGAGCAGTTCTTC.

This clonotype was seen a few times. The chain is built from TRBV7-8 and TRBJ1-3, with TRBD1 as a possible D gene (5 bases). Germline assignment: CDR1 SGHVS and CDR2 FQNEAQ. Trimming shortened V by 5 bases and J by 2 bases, and 10 bases separated the two germline ends. The CDR3 loop spans 14 amino acids. CDR3 sequence reads: CASSQGVTGNTIYF. The CDR3 DNA reads as TGTGCCAGCAGCCAAGGGGTGACTGGAAACACCATATATTTT. Using reference TRBV7-8 and TRBJ1-3 for the parts outside the CDR3, the full variable domain is GAGVSQSPRYKVAKRGQDVALRCDPISGHVSLFWYQQALGQGPEFLTYFQNEAQLDKSGLPSDRFFAERPEGSVSTLKIQRTQQEDSAVYLCASSQGVTGNTIYFGEGSWLTVV.

The J gene is TRBJ2-3, the V gene TRBV20-1, with D hard to call. The CDR3 extends over 14 amino acids. Trimming left V 7 bases short and J 1 base short, with 15 bases between. Germline CDR1 DFQATT, CDR2 SNEGSKA (reference sequence). For the CDR3, the DNA is TGCAGTGTCTTTACTCTTTCCGGCACAGATACGCAGTATTTT. This encodes CSVFTLSGTDTQYF.

This rearrangement joins TRBV7-9 to TRBJ1-4; tentatively, D is TRBD1 (5 bases). Trimming pared 5 bases from V and 5 bases from J, leaving 18 bases between. Germline V gives CDR1 SEHNR, CDR2 FQNEAQ (reference sequence). The CDR3 totals 16 residues. The CDR3: CASSQNTGTENEKLFF. DNA of the CDR3: TGTGCCAGCAGCCAGAACACCGGGACTGAGAATGAAAAACTGTTTTTT.

This clonotype appeared a few times. The chain uses TRBV6-1 and TRBJ1-5; D remains unclear. With 7 bases removed from V and 0 bases from J, the gap between germline ends came to 10 bases. Germline V CDR1 and CDR2: MNHNS, SASEGT. The CDR3 contains 14 residues. In DNA form, the CDR3 reads TGTGCCAGCACTGAGGCAGATAGCAATCAGCCCCAGCATTTT. Its translation: CASTEADSNQPQHF.

This clonotype occurred many times. V is TRBV12-3 or TRBV12-4 and J is TRBJ1-4; maybe TRBD1 (6 bases). Trimming left V 5 bases short and J 3 bases short, with 10 bases between. CDR3 length: 14 residues. The CDR3 sequence is CASSPQGANEKLFF. In nucleotides, the CDR3 is TGTGCCAGCAGTCCACAGGGAGCTAATGAAAAACTGTTTTTT.

This clonotype was recorded many times. The V call is TRBV7-8, the J call TRBJ2-5, with 9 positions matching TRBD1. V trimming: 4 bases; J trimming: 4 bases; junction bases outside the gene matches: 7. The CDR3 has 15 amino acids. Germline CDR1 and CDR2: SGHVS and FQNEAQ. The CDR3 DNA reads TGTGCCAGCAGCTCAGGCCGGGACAGGGCAGAGACCCAGTACTTC. This codes for CASSSGRDRAETQYF.